This T cell receptor (beta chain) originates from a study of blood T cell repertoires in COVID-19. In the study's own analysis: Researchers report that nucleated cell counts were estimated from reference gene primer amplification. TCRdb's table, derived via immunoSEQ multiplex PCR, lists solely in-frame clones and lacks some. V, J and clone size are those of that table, while D and trimming were read from the DNA. The sample comprises under 300,000 clones, approximately 90% of which are singletons, and approximately 3.3% rests with the top ten. This receptor was taken from a woman aged 40 to 50 with acute or convalescent COVID-19. The sample taken for sequencing was peripheral blood.

CDR3 nucleotide sequence: TGCGCCAGCAGCTTGGGGGGACAGGGGAACAGCTATGGCTACACCTTC. Translating gives CASSLGGQGNSYGYTF. The chain recombines TRBV5-1 with TRBJ1-2; 10 nucleotides line up with TRBD1. Losses at the gene ends were 0 bases for V and 4 bases for J; bases not matched to a gene: 6. Germline V gene lookup returns CDR1 SGHRS and CDR2 YFSETQ. The CDR3 covers 16 residues.